This passage covers 32 T cell receptor beta chains from one sample sequenced in a study of blood T cell repertoires in COVID-19. This table comes from immunoSEQ multiplex PCR, and its TCRdb copy is limited to in-frame clones, with some not included. This table holds tens of thousands of clones, around 93% found once. The specimen was peripheral blood. All receptors derive from a woman in her fifties or sixties with active or convalescent COVID-19.

The chain combines TRBV30 with TRBJ2-2; 8 nucleotides agree with TRBD1. In germline, CDR1 is GTSNPN, CDR2 SVGIG (reference sequence). The CDR3 runs to 14 residues. With V trimmed by 1 base and J by 5 bases, 3 bases remained unmatched. The CDR3 spells CAWSGTGNTGELFF. In DNA, the CDR3 is TGTGCCTGGAGTGGGACAGGGAATACCGGGGAGCTGTTTTTT.

The J gene is TRBJ1-6, the V gene TRBV15; possible D gene TRBD1, 6 bases. The V end was cut by 2 bases, the J end by 6 bases, with 11 bases between. Looked up from germline, CDR1 is LNHNV and CDR2 is YYDKDF (reference sequence). The CDR3 extends over 15 amino acids. CDR3 in amino acids: CATSRWGLGNSPLHF. Written as DNA, the CDR3 is TGTGCCACCAGCAGATGGGGGCTTGGTAATTCACCCCTCCACTTT.

The chain joins TRBV12-3 or TRBV12-4 to TRBJ1-2; 8 bases are a match to TRBD1. With V trimmed by 9 bases and J by 4 bases, 7 bases remained unmatched. CDR3 length: 13 amino acids. The CDR3 loop reads CASRSDRGYGYTF. The CDR3 coding sequence is TGTGCCAGTAGGAGCGACAGGGGCTATGGCTACACCTTC.

The rearrangement joins TRBV30 to TRBJ1-4, with TRBD1 matching over 7 bases. After removal of 3 bases from V and 6 bases from J, the junction contained 10 bases not matched to a gene. The CDR3 is 15 residues long. Germline V gene sequence: CDR1 GTSNPN, CDR2 SVGIG (reference sequence). The CDR3: CAWRTPGQNYEKLFF. CDR3 DNA sequence: TGTGCCTGGAGAACGCCGGGACAGAATTATGAAAAACTGTTTTTT.

J is TRBJ1-5 and V is TRBV6-5; D is ambiguous. The V gene's germline CDR1 is MNHEY and CDR2 SVGAGI. This CDR3 is built from 14 residues. V dropped 6 bases and J dropped 3 bases, with 12 bases sitting between them. The DNA for the CDR3 is TGTGCCAGCAGCCGGGGAGGGTTCAATCAGCCCCAGCATTTT. As protein: CASSRGGFNQPQHF.

The rearrangement uses TRBV5-1 and TRBJ2-3; TRBD2 aligns across 9 bases. V shed 8 bases and J 2 bases; nucleotides not matched to a gene: 6. This CDR3 is 14 amino acids long. Per the germline V gene, CDR1 is SGHRS and CDR2 is YFSETQ. The CDR3 spells CASTTSGNTDTQYF. The CDR3 region has the DNA TGCGCCAGTACGACTAGCGGAAACACAGATACGCAGTATTTT.

The chain couples TRBV19 to TRBJ1-5; a weak D match, TRBD1 (5 bases). Trimming took off 2 bases at V and 7 bases at J, with 15 bases between the two ends. The germline gives CDR1 LNHDA, CDR2 SQIVND (reference sequence). The CDR3 totals 15 residues. The CDR3 loop is CASSIQFGGAQPQHF. The CDR3 DNA reads as TGTGCCAGTAGTATACAATTCGGAGGGGCGCAGCCCCAGCATTTT.

The gene calls are TRBV2 and TRBJ1-5; D possibly corresponds to TRBD1 (5 bases). The CDR3 is 14 amino acids. In germline, CDR1 is SNHLY, CDR2 FYNNEI. Trimming cost V 5 bases and J 5 bases, with 13 bases left between them. CDR3 bases: TGTGCCAGCAGTTCTGGGCGACAGTATCAGCCCCAGCATTTT. Protein: CASSSGRQYQPQHF.

This clone has a single count. The V and J genes are TRBV3-1 (or the pseudogene TRBV3-2) and TRBJ1-5; TRBD1 aligns across 10 bases. CDR1 and CDR2 from the germline V gene are LGHDT and YNNKEL (reference sequence). This CDR3 has 15 residues. V shed 0 bases and J 6 bases; nucleotides not matched to a gene: 2. The CDR3 nucleotides are TGTGCCAGCAGCCAAGAGGGACAGGGGAGTCAGCCCCAGCATTTT. Amino acids: CASSQEGQGSQPQHF.

This chain joins TRBV6-5 and TRBJ2-7; possible D gene TRBD1, 6 bases. The CDR3 is 12 residues long. The ends were cut back, 7 bases at V and 4 bases at J, with 11 bases in the middle. The germline V gene has CDR1 MNHEY and CDR2 SVGAGI. The CDR3 DNA follows: TGTGCCAGCATATTCGGACAGTACGAGCAGTACTTC. This sequence encodes CASIFGQYEQYF.

J is TRBJ1-1 and V is TRBV30, with TRBD1 identical over 7 bases. This CDR3 has 11 residues. Looked up from germline, CDR1 is GTSNPN and CDR2 is SVGIG (reference sequence). The chain's CDR3 is CSLEGAREAFF. The CDR3 DNA reads TGTTCGCTGGAGGGGGCCCGCGAAGCTTTCTTT.

This rearrangement joins TRBV5-1 to TRBJ2-1, with D tentatively TRBD1 (5 bases). V was clipped by 4 bases and J by 7 bases, with 18 bases between them. CDR1 and CDR2 (germline): SGHRS, YFSETQ. This CDR3 has 15 amino acids. The DNA for the CDR3 is TGCGCCAGCAGCGTAGGGGATTCTAAAGGGAATGAGCAGTTCTTC. It is translated as CASSVGDSKGNEQFF. The whole variable domain, filled in from reference TRBV5-1 and TRBJ2-1, reads KAGVTQTPRYLIKTRGQQVTLSCSPISGHRSVSWYQQTPGQGLQFLFEYFSETQRNKGNFPGRFSGRQFSNSRSEMNVSTLELGDSALYLCASSVGDSKGNEQFFGPGTRLTVL.

CDR3 residues: CASSFMAAYGYTF. The DNA for the CDR3 is TGCGCCAGCAGCTTCATGGCCGCCTATGGCTACACCTTC. The J gene is TRBJ1-2, the V gene TRBV5-1; D uncertain. Trimming took 2 bases from V and 4 from J, leaving 9 bases between them. Germline CDR1 SGHRS, CDR2 YFSETQ. This CDR3 region has 13 residues.

This rearrangement joins TRBV28 to TRBJ1-3; 7 nucleotides line up with TRBD1. Germline V lookup: CDR1 MDHEN, CDR2 SYDVKM. Trimming at V came to 4 bases and at J to 4 bases, leaving 10 bases not matched to a gene. This CDR3 is built from 16 residues. The CDR3 sequence: CASSSFTGAGGNTIYF. CDR3 in DNA: TGTGCCAGCAGTTCATTCACAGGGGCAGGAGGAAACACCATATATTTT.

The chain recombines TRBV9 with TRBJ2-2; TRBD2 matches 10 bases. V shed 3 bases and J 0 bases; nucleotides not matched to a gene: 5. CDR3 length: 17 amino acids. Germline V gene sequence: CDR1 SGDLS, CDR2 YYNGEE. The CDR3 region has the DNA TGTGCCAGCAGCGCCCGAGCGGGAGGGACGAACACCGGGGAGCTGTTTTTT. Protein sequence: CASSARAGGTNTGELFF.

The rearrangement uses TRBV12-3 or TRBV12-4 and TRBJ1-2; TRBD1 matches 8 bases. This CDR3 is 12 amino acids long. Trimming removed 8 bases from V and 8 bases from J; junction bases left unmatched: 7. CDR3 loop: CASVRGLDGYTF. The CDR3 nucleotides read TGTGCCAGCGTCAGGGGGCTGGACGGCTACACCTTC.

The sample holds one count of this clone. The chain has TRBV5-1 and TRBJ1-6, with D possibly being TRBD1 (6 bases). The CDR3 is 13 residues long. The V end lost 0 bases, the J end lost 12 bases, and 10 bases lay between the germline ends. Per the germline V gene, CDR1 is SGHRS and CDR2 is YFSETQ. The CDR3 region has the DNA TGCGCCAGCAGCTTGGGACAGACAGGACCCCTCCACTTT. It codes for CASSLGQTGPLHF.

The chain has TRBV5-4 and TRBJ1-5; TRBD1 matches at 8 bases. In germline, CDR1 is SGHNT, CDR2 YYREEE (reference sequence). This CDR3 has 14 amino acids. The V and J ends lost 2 bases and 7 bases, in that order; junction bases with no gene match: 5. CDR3 amino acids: CASSLAGGGQPQHF. DNA of the CDR3: TGTGCCAGCAGCTTAGCAGGGGGCGGCCAGCCCCAGCATTTT.

This chain joins TRBV10-3 and TRBJ1-5; a weak D match, TRBD1 (5 bases). The germline V gene has CDR1 ENHRY and CDR2 SYGVKD. The CDR3 extends over 13 amino acids. The V end lost 9 bases, the J end lost 0 bases, and 9 bases lay between the germline ends. The CDR3 bases are TGTGCCATACAGGAGTATAGCAATCAGCCCCAGCATTTT. It codes for CAIQEYSNQPQHF.

The chain couples TRBV11-2 to TRBJ2-7; weak D call: TRBD1 (7 bases). The CDR3 sequence is 15 residues long. Germline loops: CDR1 SGHAT, CDR2 FQNNGV. V was shortened by 3 bases and J by 3 bases, with 15 bases between the two germline ends. CDR3 sequence: CASSFPQGGDYEQYF. CDR3 sequence (DNA): TGTGCCAGCAGCTTCCCGCAGGGGGGAGACTACGAGCAGTACTTC.

The V and J genes are TRBV28 and TRBJ1-3; D not resolved. V was pared by 0 bases and J by 2 bases, with 11 bases between. This CDR3 has 16 amino acids. The V gene's germline CDR1 is MDHEN and CDR2 SYDVKM. This CDR3 reads CASSLWGGFAGNTIYF. CDR3 DNA: TGTGCCAGCAGTTTATGGGGAGGATTTGCTGGAAACACCATATATTTT. Full variable domain (outside the CDR3, taken from reference TRBV28 and TRBJ1-3): DVKVTQSSRYLVKRTGEKVFLECVQDMDHENMFWYRQDPGLGLRLIYFSYDVKMKEKGDIPEGYSVSREKKERFSLILESASTNQTSMYLCASSLWGGFAGNTIYFGEGSWLTVV.

The chain couples TRBV5-6 to TRBJ1-2, with D possibly TRBD1 on 5 matching bases. Germline V gives CDR1 SGHDT, CDR2 YYEEEE. The CDR3 has 15 residues. The ends were cut back, 1 base at V and 3 bases at J, with 13 bases in the middle. CDR3 DNA: TGTGCCAGCAGCTTGAGTCCGGGGGAGGACTATGGCTACACCTTC. This translates into CASSLSPGEDYGYTF.

The V and J genes are TRBV27 and TRBJ1-5, with TRBD1 matching over 9 bases. Germline loops: CDR1 MNHEY, CDR2 SMNVEV (reference sequence). J gave up 5 bases and V 2 bases, and 7 bases lay outside the gene matches. This CDR3 contains 16 residues. CDR3 sequence: CASSLQGGTGYQPQHF. DNA of the CDR3: TGTGCCAGCAGTTTACAGGGAGGGACAGGGTATCAGCCCCAGCATTTT.

The chain couples TRBV9 to TRBJ2-7, with TRBD1 identical over 7 bases. CDR3 length equals 15 residues. The junction had 3 bases not matched to a gene; V was cut back by 0 bases and J by 0 bases. Germline V gene lookup returns CDR1 SGDLS and CDR2 YYNGEE. CDR3 region: CASSVEGQSSYEQYF. CDR3 DNA sequence: TGTGCCAGCAGCGTAGAGGGACAGAGCTCCTACGAGCAGTACTTC.

The rearrangement joins TRBV9 to TRBJ1-3; perhaps TRBD1 as D (6 bases). The CDR3 totals 14 residues. CDR1 SGDLS and CDR2 YYNGEE come from the germline V gene. V was pared by 3 bases and J by 4 bases, with 11 bases between. Here the CDR3 reads CASSGSGDGNTIYF. The CDR3 DNA follows: TGTGCCAGCAGCGGGTCAGGGGACGGAAACACCATATATTTT. The full variable domain, its missing parts supplied by reference TRBV9 and TRBJ1-3, is DSGVTQTPKHLITATGQRVTLRCSPRSGDLSVYWYQQSLDQGLQFLIQYYNGEERAKGNILERFSAQQFPDLHSELNLSSLELGDSALYFCASSGSGDGNTIYFGEGSWLTVV.

The CDR3 coding sequence is TGTGCCAGCAACCTGCTCCCGGGATCTCCGGGCGGGCAGTATTTT. The encoded protein is CASNLLPGSPGGQYF. The V call is TRBV2, the J call TRBJ2-3; D perhaps matches TRBD2 (5 bases). Trimming left V 7 bases short and J 11 bases short, with 25 bases between. CDR1 is SNHLY, CDR2 FYNNEI, per germline. The CDR3 has 15 residues. Variable domain in full (rest from reference TRBV2 and TRBJ2-3): EPEVTQTPSHQVTQMGQEVILRCVPISNHLYFYWYRQILGQKVEFLVSFYNNEISEKSEIFDDQFSVERPDGSNFTLKIRSTKLEDSAMYFCASNLLPGSPGGQYFGPGTRLTVL.

The V call is TRBV2, the J call TRBJ2-3; D is uncertain. CDR3 length equals 14 residues. V dropped 6 bases and J dropped 5 bases, with 15 bases sitting between them. Germline V gene data show CDR1 as SNHLY and CDR2 as FYNNEI. CDR3 sequence (DNA): TGTGCCAGCAGCCCGCTGGCGACTCAAGATACGCAGTATTTT. This gives the protein CASSPLATQDTQYF.

The CDR3 DNA is TGTGCCTGGAGTGTACAAAGGACTAGCGGGGGAACCTACGAGCAGTACTTC. Protein product: CAWSVQRTSGGTYEQYF. The V call is TRBV30, the J call TRBJ2-7; TRBD2 agrees at 13 bases. V trimming: 0 bases; J trimming: 2 bases; junction bases outside the gene matches: 7. CDR3 length: 17 residues. Germline CDR1 reads GTSNPN; CDR2 reads SVGIG (reference sequence).

The CDR3 loop is CASSFPYEQYF. CDR3 DNA sequence: TGTGCCAGCAGTTTTCCGTACGAGCAGTACTTC. This chain connects TRBV27 to TRBJ2-7; no clear D. Germline-derived CDR1 and CDR2 are MNHEY and SMNVEV (reference sequence). The V end lost 3 bases, the J end lost 4 bases, and 4 bases lay between the germline ends. The CDR3 is made up of 11 amino acids.

The chain couples TRBV19 to TRBJ1-5, with D unresolved. V lost 3 bases and J 6 bases, leaving 12 bases between the germline ends. The V gene's germline CDR1 is LNHDA and CDR2 SQIVND (reference sequence). This CDR3 is built from 14 residues. CDR3 nucleotide sequence: TGTGCCAGTAGTATTCAGTGGGCAGGTCAGCCCCAGCATTTT. Protein: CASSIQWAGQPQHF. The entire variable domain, with the rest obtained from reference TRBV19 and TRBJ1-5, is as follows: DGGITQSPKYLFRKEGQNVTLSCEQNLNHDAMYWYRQDPGQGLRLIYYSQIVNDFQKGDIAEGYSVSREKKESFPLTVTSAQKNPTAFYLCASSIQWAGQPQHFGDGTRLSIL.

The table lists this clone with a few counts. The rearrangement uses TRBV7-8 and TRBJ1-2; weak D call: TRBD1 (5 bases). The length of the CDR3 is 15 residues. Trimming removed 1 base at V and 4 bases at J, with 13 bases between. Germline-derived CDR1 and CDR2 are SGHVS and FQNEAQ. The DNA of the CDR3 is TGTGCCAGCAGCTTAGATGACAGTGGATCCTATGGCTACACCTTC. Translated, it gives CASSLDDSGSYGYTF.

V usage is TRBV24-1 and J usage is TRBJ1-5, with D possibly matching TRBD1 (5 bases). Germline values: CDR1 KGHDR, CDR2 SFDVKD. This CDR3 spans 12 amino acids. V was cut by 10 bases and J by 7 bases, with 13 bases left in between. The CDR3 DNA follows: TGTGCCACGGGGGGGTTTGACCAGCCCCAGCATTTT. It specifies CATGGFDQPQHF.